Sequencing of this TCR beta chain was carried out in a study of OX40 agonist ivuxolimab in advanced cancers. About the study as a whole: The costimulatory receptor OX40 (CD134) was targeted by ivuxolimab, a fully human IgG2 agonistic monoclonal antibody. Prior anti-PD-1, anti-PD-L1 or anti-CTLA-4 therapy was permitted, and checkpoint inhibitors had been received by less than 45% of dose-escalation patients. A male proportion of nearly 85% and a mean age of about 60 years, ranging from about 23 to 90, were recorded for the dose-escalation cohort. The monotherapy dose-escalation portion (N = 52 patients) of the phase I ivuxolimab trial is reported in the paper. Three dose-escalation patients achieved partial responses, one with hepatocellular carcinoma and two with cutaneous melanoma. Peripheral TCRbeta sequencing aimed to test whether ivuxolimab altered TCR sequence diversity and caused clonal T-cell expansion. Intravenous ivuxolimab was administered to patients every 2 weeks at six dose levels: 0.01, 0.1, 0.3, 1.5, 3 and 10 mg/kg. Of the roughly 52 dose-escalation patients, hepatocellular carcinoma was present in 19, melanoma in approximately 15, renal cell carcinoma in 9 and head and neck cancer in 9. Beyond this particular receptor, the publication reports: Low levels of normalized T-cell clonal expansion were also shown by some nonresponding patients. Which antigens the clonally expanded peripheral T cells were specific for was not determined. At doses of 0.1 to 3.0 mg/kg, clonal expansion of both CD4+ and CD8+ T cells in blood was seen between baseline and week 6. In the 0.1-3.0 mg/kg groups, partial responders had among the lowest normalized peripheral clonal expansion, particularly in CD8+ T cells. After ivuxolimab, more expanded clones were found on average in CD8+ T cells than in CD4+ T cells.

Patients with a history of autoimmune disease or receiving systemic immunosuppression were excluded from the trial. Peripheral blood for TCR sequencing was collected from all dose cohorts at baseline, on cycle 4 day 1, and on cycle 7 day 1. The samples were taken from a phase I, first-in-human, multicenter, open-label dose-escalation trial of ivuxolimab. Adults with locally advanced or metastatic melanoma, renal cell, hepatocellular, or head and neck squamous cell carcinoma were enrolled in the trial. Before TCR sequencing, CD4+ and CD8+ T cells were separately sorted from peripheral blood. Of note for this clone: Its cognate antigen has yet to be identified. No base quality values were provided; no much bigger clone lies one nucleotide off.

CDR1 and CDR2, looked up from the germline V gene, are MNHNS and SASEGT. From the cysteine up to the phenylalanine, the CDR3 has a length of 15 residues. Kept here is only the CDR3 DNA, which spans 45 bases and is read in frame from base 1. V ends up 3 bases short and J 0 bases short, with an unmatched junction base count of 4. For sequencing of the TCRbeta CDR3 region, genomic DNA was extracted from the sorted cells. The immunoSEQ Assay was used to sequence the TCRbeta CDR3 regions. Entries here come from immuneACCESS through TCRdb and include only in-frame sequences with V and J called. Some clones fail to appear in such tables; in the studies checked, an unresolved V gene covers under half of the shortfall, and the cause of the remainder is unknown. In all, the sample holds around 95,000 clones, and 90% of those were seen once. The biggest ten clones account for 0.15% to 0.2% of the sample.

The TCR comes from an adult with an advanced solid tumor such as melanoma, head and neck, liver or kidney cancer. The chain joins TRBV6-1 to TRBJ2-5, and TRBD1 matches 7 of the central bases. The input for sequencing was CD4+ or CD8+ T cells sorted from blood, taken in a trial of the OX40 agonist ivuxolimab. The CDR3 here reads CASSDRGTYQETQYF. At the DNA level, the sequence is TGTGCCAGCAGTGACAGGGGGACGTACCAAGAGACCCAGTACTTC.